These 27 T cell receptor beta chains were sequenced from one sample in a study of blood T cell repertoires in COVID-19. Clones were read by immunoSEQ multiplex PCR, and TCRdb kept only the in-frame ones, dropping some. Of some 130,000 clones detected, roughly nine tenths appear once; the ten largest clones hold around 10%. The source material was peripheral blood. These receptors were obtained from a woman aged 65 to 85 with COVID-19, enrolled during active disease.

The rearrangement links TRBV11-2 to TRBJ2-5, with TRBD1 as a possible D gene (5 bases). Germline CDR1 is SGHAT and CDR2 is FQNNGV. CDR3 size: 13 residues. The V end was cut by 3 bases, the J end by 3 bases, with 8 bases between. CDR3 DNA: TGTGCCAGCAGCTTCCCAGGGAAAGAGACCCAGTACTTC. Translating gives CASSFPGKETQYF.

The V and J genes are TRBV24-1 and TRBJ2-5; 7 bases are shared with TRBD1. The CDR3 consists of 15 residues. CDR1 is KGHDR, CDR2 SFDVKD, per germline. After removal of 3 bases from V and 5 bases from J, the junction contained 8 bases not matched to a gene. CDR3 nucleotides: TGTGCCACCAGTGATCCCAAGGGGGCCGGGGAGACCCAGTACTTC. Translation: CATSDPKGAGETQYF.

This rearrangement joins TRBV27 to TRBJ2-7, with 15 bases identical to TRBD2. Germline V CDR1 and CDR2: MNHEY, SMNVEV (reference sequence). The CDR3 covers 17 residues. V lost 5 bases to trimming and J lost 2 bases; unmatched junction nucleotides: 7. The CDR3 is CASSPGLAGGFTYEQYF. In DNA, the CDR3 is TGTGCCAGCAGTCCGGGACTAGCGGGGGGTTTTACCTACGAGCAGTACTTC.

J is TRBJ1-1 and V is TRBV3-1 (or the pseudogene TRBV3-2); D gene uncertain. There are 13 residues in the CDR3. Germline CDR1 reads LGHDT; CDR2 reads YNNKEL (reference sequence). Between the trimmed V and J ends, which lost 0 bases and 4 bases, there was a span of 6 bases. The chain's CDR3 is CASSQDPGTEAFF. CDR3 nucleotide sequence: TGTGCCAGCAGCCAAGACCCGGGCACTGAAGCTTTCTTT.

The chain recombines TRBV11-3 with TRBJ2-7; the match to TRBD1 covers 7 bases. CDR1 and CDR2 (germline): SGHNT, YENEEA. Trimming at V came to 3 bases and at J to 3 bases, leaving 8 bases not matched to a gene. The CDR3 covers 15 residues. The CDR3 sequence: CASSLGQTGSYEQYF. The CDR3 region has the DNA TGTGCCAGCAGCTTGGGGCAGACAGGGAGCTACGAGCAGTACTTC.

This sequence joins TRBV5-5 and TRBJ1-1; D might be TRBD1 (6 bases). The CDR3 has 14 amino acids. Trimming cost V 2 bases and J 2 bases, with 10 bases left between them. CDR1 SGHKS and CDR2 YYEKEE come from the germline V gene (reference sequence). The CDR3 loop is CASSFSGQNTEAFF. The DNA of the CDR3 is TGTGCCAGCAGCTTCTCGGGACAAAACACTGAAGCTTTCTTT.

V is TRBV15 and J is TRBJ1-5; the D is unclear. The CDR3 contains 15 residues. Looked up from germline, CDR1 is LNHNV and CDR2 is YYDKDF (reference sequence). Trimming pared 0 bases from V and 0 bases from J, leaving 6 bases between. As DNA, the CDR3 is TGTGCCACCAGCAGAGATCGGGATAGCAATCAGCCCCAGCATTTT. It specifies CATSRDRDSNQPQHF.

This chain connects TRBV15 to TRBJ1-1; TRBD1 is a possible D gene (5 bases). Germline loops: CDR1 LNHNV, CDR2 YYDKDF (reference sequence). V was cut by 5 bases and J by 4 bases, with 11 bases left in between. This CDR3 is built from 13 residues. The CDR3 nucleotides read TGTGCCACCAGCGGACGCCAGGGCACTGAAGCTTTCTTT. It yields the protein CATSGRQGTEAFF.

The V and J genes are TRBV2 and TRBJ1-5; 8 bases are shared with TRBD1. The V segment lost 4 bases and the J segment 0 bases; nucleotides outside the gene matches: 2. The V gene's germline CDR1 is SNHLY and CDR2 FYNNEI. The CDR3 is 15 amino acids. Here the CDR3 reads CASSGGQVSNQPQHF. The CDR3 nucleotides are TGTGCCAGCAGTGGGGGACAGGTTAGCAATCAGCCCCAGCATTTT. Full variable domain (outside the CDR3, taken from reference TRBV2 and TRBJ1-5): EPEVTQTPSHQVTQMGQEVILRCVPISNHLYFYWYRQILGQKVEFLVSFYNNEISEKSEIFDDQFSVERPDGSNFTLKIRSTKLEDSAMYFCASSGGQVSNQPQHFGDGTRLSIL.

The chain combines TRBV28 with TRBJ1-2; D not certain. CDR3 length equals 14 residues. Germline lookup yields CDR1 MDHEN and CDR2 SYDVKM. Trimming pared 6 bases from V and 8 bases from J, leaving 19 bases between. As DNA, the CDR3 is TGTGCCAGCAGCCATGGAAGGAGGGAGGGCGGCTACACCTTC. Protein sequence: CASSHGRREGGYTF.

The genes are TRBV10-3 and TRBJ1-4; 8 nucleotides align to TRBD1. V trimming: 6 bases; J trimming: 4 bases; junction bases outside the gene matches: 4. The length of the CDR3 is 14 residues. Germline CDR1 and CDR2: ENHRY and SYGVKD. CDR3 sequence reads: CAIRKTGDNEKLFF. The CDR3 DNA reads TGTGCCATCAGGAAGACAGGGGATAATGAAAAACTGTTTTTT.

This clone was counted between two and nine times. CDR3 sequence reads: CASSPRTSGARDTQYF. The CDR3 DNA reads as TGTGCCAGCAGCCCTCGGACTAGCGGGGCGCGCGATACGCAGTATTTT. V and J are TRBV11-2 and TRBJ2-3, with TRBD2 identical over 12 bases. Germline V gene data show CDR1 as SGHAT and CDR2 as FQNNGV. The CDR3 runs 16 residues. The J segment lost 6 bases and the V segment lost 5 bases, leaving 9 bases of the junction unmatched.

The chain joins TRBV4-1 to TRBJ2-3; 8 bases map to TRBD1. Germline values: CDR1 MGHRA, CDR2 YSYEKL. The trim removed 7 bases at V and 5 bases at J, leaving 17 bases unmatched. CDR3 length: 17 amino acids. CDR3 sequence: CASTATLAGGLGDTQYF. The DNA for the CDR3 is TGCGCCAGCACCGCGACCCTAGCAGGGGGCTTAGGAGATACGCAGTATTTT.

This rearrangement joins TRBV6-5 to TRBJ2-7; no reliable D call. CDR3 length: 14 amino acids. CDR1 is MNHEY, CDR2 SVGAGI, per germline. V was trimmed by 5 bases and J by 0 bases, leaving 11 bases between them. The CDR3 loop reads CASSSGPNSYEQYF. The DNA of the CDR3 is TGTGCCAGCAGTAGTGGGCCCAACTCCTACGAGCAGTACTTC.

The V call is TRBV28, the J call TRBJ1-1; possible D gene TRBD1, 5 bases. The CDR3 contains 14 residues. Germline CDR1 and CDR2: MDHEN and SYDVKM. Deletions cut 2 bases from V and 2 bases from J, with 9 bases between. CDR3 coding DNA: TGTGCCAGCAGTTTAGGCAGGGTAAACACTGAAGCTTTCTTT. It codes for CASSLGRVNTEAFF.

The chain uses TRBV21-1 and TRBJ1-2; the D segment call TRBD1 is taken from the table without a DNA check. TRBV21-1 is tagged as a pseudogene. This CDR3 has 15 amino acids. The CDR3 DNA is TGTGCCAGCAGCAAAGATCCACAGGGCTTTTGTGGCTACACCTTC. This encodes CASSKDPQGFCGYTF.

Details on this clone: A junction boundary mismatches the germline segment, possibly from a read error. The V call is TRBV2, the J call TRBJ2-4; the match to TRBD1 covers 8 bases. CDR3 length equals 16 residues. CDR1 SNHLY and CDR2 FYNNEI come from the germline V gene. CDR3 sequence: CASREGQGVTKNIQYF. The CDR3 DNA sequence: TGTGCCAGCAGAGAAGGACAGGGCGTAACCAAAAACATTCAGTACTTC.

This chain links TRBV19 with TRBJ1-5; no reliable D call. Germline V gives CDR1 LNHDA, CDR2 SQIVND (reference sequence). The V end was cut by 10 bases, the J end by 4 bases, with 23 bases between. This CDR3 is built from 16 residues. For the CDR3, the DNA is TGTGCCACCCGGGCGGCACTTACAACGGGGAATCAGCCCCAGCATTTT. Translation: CATRAALTTGNQPQHF. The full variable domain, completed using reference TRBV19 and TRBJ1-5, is DGGITQSPKYLFRKEGQNVTLSCEQNLNHDAMYWYRQDPGQGLRLIYYSQIVNDFQKGDIAEGYSVSREKKESFPLTVTSAQKNPTAFYLCATRAALTTGNQPQHFGDGTRLSIL.

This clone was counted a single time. The CDR3 DNA reads TGTGCCAGCCGGGACAGGTTGATTCAGCCCCAGCATTTT. Its protein product is CASRDRLIQPQHF. The chain is built from TRBV28 and TRBJ1-5; 8 nucleotides line up with TRBD1. Per germline, CDR1 MDHEN and CDR2 SYDVKM. Trimming cost V 8 bases and J 6 bases; bases outside gene matches: 6. CDR3 size: 13 residues. Supplemented by reference TRBV28 and TRBJ1-5, the full variable domain reads DVKVTQSSRYLVKRTGEKVFLECVQDMDHENMFWYRQDPGLGLRLIYFSYDVKMKEKGDIPEGYSVSREKKERFSLILESASTNQTSMYLCASRDRLIQPQHFGDGTRLSIL.

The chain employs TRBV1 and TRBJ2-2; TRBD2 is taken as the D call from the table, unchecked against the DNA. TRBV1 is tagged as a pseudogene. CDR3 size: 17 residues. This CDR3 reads CTSSRRRGASDTGELFF. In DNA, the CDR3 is TGCACCAGCAGCCGGAGGCGGGGGGCGTCGGACACCGGGGAGCTGTTTTTT.

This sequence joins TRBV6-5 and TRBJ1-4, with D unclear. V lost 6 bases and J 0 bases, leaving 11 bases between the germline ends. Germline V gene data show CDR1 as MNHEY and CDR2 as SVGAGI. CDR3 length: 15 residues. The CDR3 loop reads CASRLRSATNEKLFF. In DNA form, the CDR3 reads TGTGCCAGCAGACTAAGGAGTGCAACTAATGAAAAACTGTTTTTT.

CDR3 region: CAIKGQPDTEAFF. In nucleotides, the CDR3 is TGTGCCATCAAAGGACAGCCCGACACTGAAGCTTTCTTT. J is TRBJ1-1 and V is TRBV10-3, with D tentatively TRBD1 (6 bases). Germline CDR1 ENHRY, CDR2 SYGVKD. Trimming removed 7 bases from V and 3 bases from J, with 12 bases in between. The CDR3 runs 13 residues.

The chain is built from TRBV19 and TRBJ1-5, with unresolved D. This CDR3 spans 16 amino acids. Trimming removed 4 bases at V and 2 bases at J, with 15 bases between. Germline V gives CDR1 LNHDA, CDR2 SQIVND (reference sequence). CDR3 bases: TGTGCCAGTAGTACCCGGGGTCCGGCGGGCAATCAGCCCCAGCATTTT. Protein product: CASSTRGPAGNQPQHF.

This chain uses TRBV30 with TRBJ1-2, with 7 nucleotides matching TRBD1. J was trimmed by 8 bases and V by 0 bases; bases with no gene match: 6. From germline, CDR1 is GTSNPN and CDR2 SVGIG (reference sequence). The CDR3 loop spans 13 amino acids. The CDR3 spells CAWSVKGAGGYTF. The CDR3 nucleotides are TGTGCCTGGAGTGTAAAGGGGGCGGGAGGCTACACCTTC. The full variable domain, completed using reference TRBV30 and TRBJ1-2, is SQTIHQWPATLVQPVGSPLSLECTVEGTSNPNLYWYRQAAGRGLQLLFYSVGIGQISSEVPQNLSASRPQDRQFILSSKKLLLSDSGFYLCAWSVKGAGGYTFGSGTRLTVV.

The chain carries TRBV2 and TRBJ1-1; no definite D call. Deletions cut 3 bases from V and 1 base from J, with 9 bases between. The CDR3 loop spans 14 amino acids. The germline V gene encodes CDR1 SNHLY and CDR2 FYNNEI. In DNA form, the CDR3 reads TGTGCCAGCAGTGACGGAGTTCAGAACACTGAAGCTTTCTTT. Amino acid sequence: CASSDGVQNTEAFF.

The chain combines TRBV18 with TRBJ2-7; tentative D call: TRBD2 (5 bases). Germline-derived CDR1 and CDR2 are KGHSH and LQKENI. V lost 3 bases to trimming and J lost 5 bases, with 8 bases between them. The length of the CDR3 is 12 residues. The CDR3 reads CASSPSRDEQYF. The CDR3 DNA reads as TGTGCCAGCTCACCTTCGAGGGACGAGCAGTACTTC.

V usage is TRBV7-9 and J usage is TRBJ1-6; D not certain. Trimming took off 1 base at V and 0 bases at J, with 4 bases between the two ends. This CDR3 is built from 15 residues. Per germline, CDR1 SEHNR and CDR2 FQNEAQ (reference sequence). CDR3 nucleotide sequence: TGTGCCAGCAGCTTAGAGAGCTCCTATAATTCACCCCTCCACTTT. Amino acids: CASSLESSYNSPLHF.